These 27 T cell receptor beta chains share one sample of origin, sequenced in a study of graft-versus-host responses after intestinal transplantation. Intraepithelial and lamina propria lymphocytes were freed from processed graft tissue. Profiled with immunoSEQ multiplex PCR; TCRdb holds only in-frame clones, not every one. The repertoire has more than 12,000 clones, approximately 59% of them found once; the top ten carry roughly 13%. This specimen was ileum tissue, taken 524 days after transplant. These receptors were collected from a human patient who received an intestinal transplant, so some T cells may come from the graft donor.

This chain links TRBV10-2 with TRBJ2-7; 11 bases are a match to TRBD2. Germline loops: CDR1 WSHSY, CDR2 SAAADI. V lost 8 bases and J lost 0; bases outside the gene matches: 3. The CDR3 covers 14 residues. CDR3 loop: CASSLAGGSYEQYF. DNA of the CDR3: TGCGCCAGCTCGCTAGCGGGGGGCTCCTACGAGCAGTACTTC.

A single count supports this clone. V and J are TRBV2 and TRBJ2-7, with TRBD2 matching over 14 bases. This CDR3 has 15 amino acids. Trimming removed 6 bases from V and 7 bases from J; junction bases left unmatched: 8. The germline gives CDR1 SNHLY, CDR2 FYNNEI. For the CDR3, the DNA is TGTGCCAGCAGGGTTCAGGGACTAGCGGGGGATGAGCAGTACTTC. Translating gives CASRVQGLAGDEQYF.

V gene TRBV18 combines with J gene TRBJ2-7; TRBD1 is a possible D gene (6 bases). Trimming removed 2 bases at V and 3 bases at J, with 11 bases between. Germline assignment: CDR1 KGHSH and CDR2 LQKENI. The CDR3 has 14 amino acids. The CDR3 loop reads CASSPGVGGYEQYF. As DNA, the CDR3 is TGTGCCAGCTCACCAGGGGTAGGGGGCTACGAGCAGTACTTC.

The chain combines TRBV30 with TRBJ1-3, with TRBD1 identical over 7 bases. With V trimmed by 2 bases and J by 4 bases, 8 bases remained unmatched. The CDR3 is 15 amino acids. Germline lookup yields CDR1 GTSNPN and CDR2 SVGIG (reference sequence). The CDR3, as DNA: TGTGCCTGGAGTCCCGGGACAGTCTCAGGAAACACCATATATTTT. Translation gives CAWSPGTVSGNTIYF.

V is TRBV10-3 and J is TRBJ1-1, with TRBD1 as a possible D gene (5 bases). Germline CDR1 reads ENHRY; CDR2 reads SYGVKD. The CDR3 is 13 residues long. Trimming took off 4 bases at V and 1 base at J, with 7 bases between the two ends. CDR3 nucleotide sequence: TGTGCCATCAGTGCGCAGGGGAACACTGAAGCTTTCTTT. As protein: CAISAQGNTEAFF.

In nucleotides, the CDR3 is TGTGCCTGGAGTTTAGACAGCTACAATGAGCAGTTCTTC. Its protein is CAWSLDSYNEQFF. The chain joins TRBV30 to TRBJ2-1, with D possibly being TRBD1 (5 bases). This CDR3 is 13 amino acids long. With 2 bases removed from V and 3 bases from J, the gap between germline ends came to 8 bases. Per germline, CDR1 GTSNPN and CDR2 SVGIG (reference sequence).

The chain employs TRBV11-2 and TRBJ1-2; no definite D call. This CDR3 contains 14 residues. Germline values: CDR1 SGHAT, CDR2 FQNNGV. The V end was cut by 0 bases, the J end by 4 bases, with 9 bases between. Written as DNA, the CDR3 is TGTGCCAGCAGCTTAGATTGGGGAGGCTATGGCTACACCTTC. It specifies CASSLDWGGYGYTF.

In this sample, this clone turned up a few times. This sequence joins TRBV6-5 and TRBJ1-1, with 8 bases fitting TRBD1. The germline V gene encodes CDR1 MNHEY and CDR2 SVGAGI. The CDR3 is made up of 15 amino acids. V was clipped by 6 bases and J by 4 bases; unmatched bases: 10. CDR3 sequence: CASSTTQGAGTEAFF. CDR3 bases: TGTGCCAGCAGCACTACCCAGGGGGCCGGCACTGAAGCTTTCTTT.

By its share, this clone is medium-sized. The V call is TRBV29-1, the J call TRBJ2-1, with D tentatively TRBD1 (6 bases). CDR1 and CDR2 from the germline V gene are SQVTM and ANQGSEA. Deletions cut 3 bases from V and 7 bases from J, with 22 bases between. This CDR3 contains 16 residues. The CDR3 is CSVDTSTGPRWNEQFF. The CDR3 DNA reads TGCAGCGTTGACACCTCAACAGGGCCGAGGTGGAATGAGCAGTTCTTC.

The gene calls are TRBV2 and TRBJ2-1; possibly TRBD2 for D (5 bases). The germline CDR1 and CDR2 sequences are SNHLY and FYNNEI. The V and J ends lost 4 bases and 9 bases respectively, with 10 bases between them. CDR3 size: 12 residues. The CDR3 coding sequence is TGTGCCAGCAGTGGGGCGAGGGTTGAGCAGTTCTTC. It is translated as CASSGARVEQFF. Full variable domain (rest looked up from reference TRBV2 and TRBJ2-1): EPEVTQTPSHQVTQMGQEVILRCVPISNHLYFYWYRQILGQKVEFLVSFYNNEISEKSEIFDDQFSVERPDGSNFTLKIRSTKLEDSAMYFCASSGARVEQFFGPGTRLTVL.

In this sample, this clone turned up a few times. CDR3 nucleotide sequence: TGTGCCAGCAGCTTAGTTATAAGCCTAGTAAACTCCTACAATGAGCAGTTCTTC. Protein: CASSLVISLVNSYNEQFF. This chain uses TRBV7-9 with TRBJ2-1; D call uncertain. Trimming pared 1 base from V and 0 bases from J, leaving 16 bases between. The germline V gene encodes CDR1 SEHNR and CDR2 FQNEAQ (reference sequence). The CDR3 is 18 residues long.

A few counts support this clone. The J gene is TRBJ1-5, the V gene TRBV7-2; weak D call: TRBD1 (6 bases). The germline V gene encodes CDR1 SGHTA and CDR2 FQGNSA. The V gene lost 5 bases and the J gene lost 7 bases, with 12 bases spanning the gap. The CDR3 runs 13 residues. The CDR3 DNA follows: TGTGCCAGCAGCCCACGCGGGGGCCAGCCCCAGCATTTT. Protein: CASSPRGGQPQHF.

This chain's CDR3 is CASSSFGQGWEQYF. DNA of the CDR3: TGTGCCAGCTCATCCTTCGGACAGGGGTGGGAGCAGTACTTC. The gene calls are TRBV18 and TRBJ2-7; 9 bases line up with TRBD1. V shed 5 bases, J shed 7 bases, and the junction held 9 bases outside the gene matches. The CDR3 is 14 residues long. Per germline, CDR1 KGHSH and CDR2 LQKENI.

The chain's CDR3 is CASSQDLPGGSDTQYF. The CDR3 nucleotides read TGCGCCAGCAGCCAAGACTTGCCAGGGGGCTCGGATACGCAGTATTTT. The gene calls are TRBV4-3 and TRBJ2-3, with 8 bases identical to TRBD1. Losses at the gene ends were 0 bases for V and 6 bases for J; bases not matched to a gene: 8. The CDR3 loop spans 16 amino acids. CDR1 and CDR2 (germline): LGHNA, YSLEER.

The CDR3 bases are TGTGCCTGGAGTACAGGACAGGGGGGCTTTGGAAACACCATATATTTT. This gives the protein CAWSTGQGGFGNTIYF. V and J are TRBV30 and TRBJ1-3; 10 bases are shared with TRBD1. The CDR3 has 16 amino acids. The junction had 7 bases not matched to a gene; V was cut back by 2 bases and J by 3 bases. Germline CDR1 and CDR2: GTSNPN and SVGIG (reference sequence).

This rearrangement joins TRBV5-1 to TRBJ2-5, with TRBD1 matching 7 bases. J was trimmed by 3 bases and V by 4 bases; bases with no gene match: 3. There are 13 residues in the CDR3. CDR1 SGHRS and CDR2 YFSETQ come from the germline V gene. CDR3 amino acids: CASSLGTEETQYF. CDR3 sequence (DNA): TGCGCCAGCAGCCTAGGGACAGAAGAGACCCAGTACTTC.

This clone was picked up a small number of times. This chain joins TRBV28 and TRBJ1-2, with TRBD1 as a possible D gene (6 bases). The CDR3 totals 13 residues. V was trimmed by 7 bases and J by 7 bases, leaving 16 bases between them. Germline V lookup: CDR1 MDHEN, CDR2 SYDVKM. CDR3 nucleotide sequence: TGTGCCAGCACCGATGAGGGGGTGGGTGGCTACACCTTC. Translating it yields CASTDEGVGGYTF.

The genes are TRBV9 and TRBJ2-4; 9 bases match TRBD1. Germline trimming cut 0 bases from V and 0 bases from J; bases unmatched to any gene: 4. Per the germline V gene, CDR1 is SGDLS and CDR2 is YYNGEE. This CDR3 contains 17 residues. This chain's CDR3 is CASSVDPGQGAKNIQYF. CDR3 sequence (DNA): TGTGCCAGCAGCGTAGATCCGGGACAGGGAGCCAAAAACATTCAGTACTTC.

CDR3 sequence: CASSTGLRGNSPLHF. DNA of the CDR3: TGTGCCAGTAGTACGGGACTTAGAGGCAATTCACCCCTCCACTTT. The rearrangement links TRBV19 to TRBJ1-6; D is possibly TRBD1 (5 bases). Germline V gene data show CDR1 as LNHDA and CDR2 as SQIVND (reference sequence). With 4 bases removed from V and 7 bases from J, the gap between germline ends came to 14 bases. The CDR3 totals 15 residues.

This clone was seen a handful of times. The chain links TRBV14 to TRBJ2-2; D unresolved. V was pared by 0 bases and J by 7 bases, with 6 bases between. The CDR3 extends over 13 amino acids. Germline V gene sequence: CDR1 SGHDN, CDR2 FVKESK. The CDR3 protein is CASSQERVGELFF. CDR3 nucleotides: TGTGCCAGCAGCCAAGAACGGGTCGGGGAGCTGTTTTTT.

The V gene is TRBV7-2, the J gene TRBJ2-7, with 12 bases lining up with TRBD2. Germline-derived CDR1 and CDR2 are SGHTA and FQGNSA. After removal of 5 bases from V and 6 bases from J, the junction contained 5 bases not matched to a gene. The CDR3 sequence is 14 residues long. CDR3 amino acids: CASSTQLAGGEQYF. DNA for the CDR3: TGTGCCAGCAGCACACAACTAGCGGGGGGCGAGCAGTACTTC.

This clone appeared once. The CDR3 DNA reads as TGCGCCAGCAGCCAAGTAGCGGGGATATACAATGAGCAGTTCTTC. It is translated as CASSQVAGIYNEQFF. This chain links TRBV4-3 with TRBJ2-1; 8 bases line up with TRBD2. Germline CDR1 and CDR2: LGHNA and YSLEER. The CDR3 is 15 residues long. The J segment lost 4 bases and the V segment lost 1 base, leaving 3 bases of the junction unmatched.

The V call is TRBV4-3, the J call TRBJ1-6; 7 bases agree with TRBD1. J gave up 13 bases and V 0 bases, and 9 bases lay outside the gene matches. There are 15 residues in the CDR3. Germline loops: CDR1 LGHNA, CDR2 YSLEER. DNA of the CDR3: TGCGCCAGCAGCCAAGATATAACAGGGGTGAGGCCCCTCCACTTT. Translation gives CASSQDITGVRPLHF.

This chain links TRBV7-6 with TRBJ2-7; no definite D call. The germline V and J ends were trimmed by 0 bases and 3 bases, with 9 bases remaining between them. CDR1 is SGHVS and CDR2 is FNYEAQ in the germline V gene. This CDR3 has 14 residues. The CDR3 loop is CASSLAPLYYEQYF. The CDR3 DNA sequence: TGTGCCAGCAGCTTAGCCCCACTCTACTACGAGCAGTACTTC.

This clone was detected only a few times. This rearrangement joins TRBV27 to TRBJ1-2, with 8 bases lining up with TRBD1. From germline, CDR1 is MNHEY and CDR2 SMNVEV (reference sequence). This CDR3 is 14 amino acids long. Trimming cost V 3 bases and J 8 bases; bases outside gene matches: 8. CDR3 in amino acids: CASSFGQGVGGYTF. The CDR3 DNA sequence: TGTGCCAGCAGTTTCGGACAGGGCGTAGGAGGCTACACCTTC.

This rearrangement joins TRBV27 to TRBJ1-2; no definite D call. CDR1 is MNHEY, CDR2 SMNVEV, per germline (reference sequence). The CDR3 has 13 residues. V lost 11 bases to trimming and J lost 7 bases, with 20 bases between them. The CDR3 protein is CAAGERRLGGYTF. CDR3 in DNA: TGTGCCGCGGGCGAACGTCGTCTCGGTGGCTACACCTTC.

The chain employs TRBV4-1 and TRBJ1-1; 11 bases fit TRBD1. The trim removed 4 bases at V and 7 bases at J, leaving 8 bases unmatched. The CDR3 covers 15 residues. Germline CDR1 MGHRA, CDR2 YSYEKL. The CDR3 bases are TGCGCCAGCAGCCCGACGGACAGGGGGCAAGGTGAAGCTTTCTTT. It yields the protein CASSPTDRGQGEAFF.